This TCR beta chain emerged from a study of blood T cell repertoires in COVID-19. This table comes from immunoSEQ multiplex PCR, and its TCRdb copy is limited to in-frame clones, with some not included. This sample has more than 95,000 clones; more than 80% occur once, and the top ten carry around a quarter. Germline V gene sequence: CDR1 MDHEN, CDR2 SYDVKM. Trimming pared 7 bases from V and 0 bases from J, leaving 10 bases between. This CDR3 is 14 amino acids long. Sequencing was done on a sample of peripheral blood. The clonotype was recovered from a man aged 55 to 70 with acute or convalescent COVID-19. This chain joins TRBV28 and TRBJ1-3; D is uncertain. CDR3 nucleotides: TGTGCCAGCATCGGTCATCTCTCTGGAAACACCATATATTTT. The encoded protein is CASIGHLSGNTIYF.